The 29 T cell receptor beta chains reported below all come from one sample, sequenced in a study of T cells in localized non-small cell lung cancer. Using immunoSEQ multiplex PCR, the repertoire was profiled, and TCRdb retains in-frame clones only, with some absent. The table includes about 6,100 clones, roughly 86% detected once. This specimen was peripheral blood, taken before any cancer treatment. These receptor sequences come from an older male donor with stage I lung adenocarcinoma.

This CDR3 reads CASSQGGAGPDTQYF. The CDR3 nucleotides read TGTGCCAGCAGTCAAGGGGGGGCCGGCCCAGATACGCAGTATTTT. The rearrangement links TRBV11-3 to TRBJ2-3; D possibly corresponds to TRBD2 (7 bases). The germline CDR1 and CDR2 sequences are SGHNT and YENEEA. This CDR3 has 15 residues. V was cut by 6 bases and J by 4 bases, with 17 bases left in between.

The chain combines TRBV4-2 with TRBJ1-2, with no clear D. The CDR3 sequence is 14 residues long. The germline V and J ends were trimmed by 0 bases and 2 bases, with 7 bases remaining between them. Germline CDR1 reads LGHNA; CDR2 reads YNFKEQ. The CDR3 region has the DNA TGTGCCAGCAGCCAAGATGGCCAGAACTATGGCTACACCTTC. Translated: CASSQDGQNYGYTF.

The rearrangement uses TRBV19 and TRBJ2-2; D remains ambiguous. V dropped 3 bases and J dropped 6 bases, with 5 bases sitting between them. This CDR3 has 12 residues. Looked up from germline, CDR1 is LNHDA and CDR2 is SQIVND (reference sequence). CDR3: CASSIWPGELFF. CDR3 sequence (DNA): TGTGCCAGTAGTATTTGGCCCGGGGAGCTGTTTTTT.

CDR3 coding DNA: TGCAGTGCTTCCCCAGAGGATACGCAGTATTTT. Protein product: CSASPEDTQYF. V is TRBV20-1 and J is TRBJ2-3; D gene ambiguous. The germline gives CDR1 DFQATT, CDR2 SNEGSKA (reference sequence). This CDR3 has 11 amino acids. V was pared by 5 bases and J by 6 bases, with 9 bases between.

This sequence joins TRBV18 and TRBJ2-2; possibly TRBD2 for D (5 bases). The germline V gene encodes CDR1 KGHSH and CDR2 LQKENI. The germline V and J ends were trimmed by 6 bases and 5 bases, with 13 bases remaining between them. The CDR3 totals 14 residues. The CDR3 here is CASSREDGTGELFF. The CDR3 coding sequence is TGTGCCAGCTCCCGGGAAGACGGGACCGGGGAGCTGTTTTTT.

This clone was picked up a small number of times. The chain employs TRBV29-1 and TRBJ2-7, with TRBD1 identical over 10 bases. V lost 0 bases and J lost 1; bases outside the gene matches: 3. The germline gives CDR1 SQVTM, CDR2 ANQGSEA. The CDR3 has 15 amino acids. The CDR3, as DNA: TGCAGCGTTGAAGAGGGGGGACAGGGGTCCTACGAGCAGTACTTC. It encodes CSVEEGGQGSYEQYF.

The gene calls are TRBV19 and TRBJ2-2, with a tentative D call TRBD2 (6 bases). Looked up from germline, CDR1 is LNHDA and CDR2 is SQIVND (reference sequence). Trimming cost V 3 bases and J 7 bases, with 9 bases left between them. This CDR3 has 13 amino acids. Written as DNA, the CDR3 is TGTGCCAGTAGTATCGGGAGAGTCGGGGAGCTGTTTTTT. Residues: CASSIGRVGELFF.

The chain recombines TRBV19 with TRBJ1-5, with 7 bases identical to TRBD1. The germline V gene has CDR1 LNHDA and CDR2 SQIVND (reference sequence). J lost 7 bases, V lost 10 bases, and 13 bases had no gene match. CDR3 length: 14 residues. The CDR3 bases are TGTGCCACCGTGAGGGTAGGGGGCGGACAGCCCCAGCATTTT. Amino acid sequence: CATVRVGGGQPQHF.

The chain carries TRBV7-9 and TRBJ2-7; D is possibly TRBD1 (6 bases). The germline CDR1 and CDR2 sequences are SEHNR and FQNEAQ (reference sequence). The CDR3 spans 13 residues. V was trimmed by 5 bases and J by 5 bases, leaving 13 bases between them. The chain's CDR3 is CASSKQGYDEQYF. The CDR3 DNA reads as TGTGCCAGCAGCAAACAGGGATACGACGAGCAGTACTTC.

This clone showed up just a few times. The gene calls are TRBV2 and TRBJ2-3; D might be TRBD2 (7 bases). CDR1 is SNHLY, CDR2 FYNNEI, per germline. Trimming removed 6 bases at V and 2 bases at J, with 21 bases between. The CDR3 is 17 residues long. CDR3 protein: CASSAPVGRGLTDTQYF. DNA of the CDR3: TGTGCCAGCAGCGCCCCCGTTGGGCGGGGGCTCACAGATACGCAGTATTTT.

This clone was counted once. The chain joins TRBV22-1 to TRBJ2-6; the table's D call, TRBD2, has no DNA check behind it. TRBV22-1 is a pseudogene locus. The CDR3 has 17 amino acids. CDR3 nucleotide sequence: TGTCCTGGGAGTAGCGCTAGCGAACAAAGTCGGGCCAACGTCCTGACTTTC. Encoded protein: CPGSSASEQSRANVLTF.

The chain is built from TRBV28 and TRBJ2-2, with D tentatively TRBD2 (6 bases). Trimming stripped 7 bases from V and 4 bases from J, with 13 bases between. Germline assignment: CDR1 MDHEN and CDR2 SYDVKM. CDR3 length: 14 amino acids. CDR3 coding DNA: TGTGCCAGCAAGGAGGGGTCCCGCACCGGGGAGCTGTTTTTT. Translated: CASKEGSRTGELFF.

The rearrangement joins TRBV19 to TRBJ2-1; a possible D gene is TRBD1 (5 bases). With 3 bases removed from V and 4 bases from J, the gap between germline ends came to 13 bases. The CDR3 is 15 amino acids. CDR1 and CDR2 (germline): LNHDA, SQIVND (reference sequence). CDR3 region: CASSIRVLRYNEQFF. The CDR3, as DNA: TGTGCCAGTAGTATCAGGGTCCTCCGATACAATGAGCAGTTCTTC. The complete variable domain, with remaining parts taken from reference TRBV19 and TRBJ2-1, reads DGGITQSPKYLFRKEGQNVTLSCEQNLNHDAMYWYRQDPGQGLRLIYYSQIVNDFQKGDIAEGYSVSREKKESFPLTVTSAQKNPTAFYLCASSIRVLRYNEQFFGPGTRLTVL.

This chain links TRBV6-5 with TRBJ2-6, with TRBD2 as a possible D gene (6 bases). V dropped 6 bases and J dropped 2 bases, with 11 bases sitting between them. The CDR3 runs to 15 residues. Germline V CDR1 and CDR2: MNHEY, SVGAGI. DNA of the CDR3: TGTGCCAGCAGAAACGGGGAGGCTGGGGCCAACGTCCTGACTTTC. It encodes CASRNGEAGANVLTF.

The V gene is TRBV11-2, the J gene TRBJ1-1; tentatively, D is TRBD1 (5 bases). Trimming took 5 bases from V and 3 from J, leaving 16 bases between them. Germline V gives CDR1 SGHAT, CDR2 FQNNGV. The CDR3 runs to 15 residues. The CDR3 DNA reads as TGTGCCAGCAGCCCCGACAGTTTCAGGTACACTGAAGCTTTCTTT. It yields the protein CASSPDSFRYTEAFF.

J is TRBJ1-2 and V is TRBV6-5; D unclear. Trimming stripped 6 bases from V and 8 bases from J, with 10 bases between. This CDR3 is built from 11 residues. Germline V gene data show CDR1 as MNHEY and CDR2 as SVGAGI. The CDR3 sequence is CASSGGLGYTF. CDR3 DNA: TGTGCCAGCAGCGGAGGGCTCGGCTACACCTTC.

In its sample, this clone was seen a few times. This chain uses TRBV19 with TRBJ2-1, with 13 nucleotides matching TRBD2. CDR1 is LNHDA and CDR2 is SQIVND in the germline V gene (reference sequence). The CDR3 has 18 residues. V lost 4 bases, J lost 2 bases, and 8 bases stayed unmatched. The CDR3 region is CASSKTSGRTPPYNEQFF. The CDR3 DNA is TGTGCCAGTAGTAAGACTAGCGGGAGGACCCCTCCCTACAATGAGCAGTTCTTC.

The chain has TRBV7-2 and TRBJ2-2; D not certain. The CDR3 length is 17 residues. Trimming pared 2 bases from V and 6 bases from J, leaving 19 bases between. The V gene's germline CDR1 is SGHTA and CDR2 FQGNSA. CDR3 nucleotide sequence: TGTGCCAGCAGCTTAAGTTACACCCCGACGAGGCCCGGGGAGCTGTTTTTT. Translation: CASSLSYTPTRPGELFF.

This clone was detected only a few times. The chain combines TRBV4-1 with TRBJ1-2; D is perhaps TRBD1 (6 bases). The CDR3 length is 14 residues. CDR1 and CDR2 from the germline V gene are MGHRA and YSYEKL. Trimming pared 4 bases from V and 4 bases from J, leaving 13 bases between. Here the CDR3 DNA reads TGCGCCAGCAGCCGGGGGCCCTCCTCCTATGGCTACACCTTC. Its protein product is CASSRGPSSYGYTF.

CDR3 bases: TGTGCCACCCGTTTTGCGGGTGCAACTAATGAAAAACTGTTTTTT. It encodes CATRFAGATNEKLFF. The V and J genes are TRBV6-1 and TRBJ1-4; no definite D call. Germline CDR1 is MNHNS and CDR2 is SASEGT. The CDR3 spans 15 residues. Trimming removed 10 bases at V and 0 bases at J, with 15 bases between.

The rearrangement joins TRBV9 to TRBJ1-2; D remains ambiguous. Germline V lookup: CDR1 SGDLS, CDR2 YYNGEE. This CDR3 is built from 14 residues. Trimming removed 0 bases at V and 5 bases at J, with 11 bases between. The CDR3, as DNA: TGTGCCAGCAGCGTAGTGAAGGGCGGGTATGGCTACACCTTC. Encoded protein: CASSVVKGGYGYTF.

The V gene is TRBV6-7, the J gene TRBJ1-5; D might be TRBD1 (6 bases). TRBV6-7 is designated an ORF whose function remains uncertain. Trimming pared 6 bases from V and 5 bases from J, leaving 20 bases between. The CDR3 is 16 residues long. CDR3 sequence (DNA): TGTGCCAGCAGACGCGAACAGGGAAACGGGTATCAGCCCCAGCATTTT. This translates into CASRREQGNGYQPQHF.

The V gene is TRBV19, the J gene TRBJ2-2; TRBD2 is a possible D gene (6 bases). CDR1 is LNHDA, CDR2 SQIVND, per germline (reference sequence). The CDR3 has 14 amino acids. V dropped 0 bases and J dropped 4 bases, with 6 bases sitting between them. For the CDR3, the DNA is TGTGCCAGTAGTATAGAGGGGGGCACCGGGGAGCTGTTTTTT. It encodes CASSIEGGTGELFF.

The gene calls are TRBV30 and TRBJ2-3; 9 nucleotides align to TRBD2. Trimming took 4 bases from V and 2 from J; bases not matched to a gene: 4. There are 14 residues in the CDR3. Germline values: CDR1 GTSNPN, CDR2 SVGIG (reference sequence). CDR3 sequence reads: CAWILAGPTDTQYF. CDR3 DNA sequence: TGTGCCTGGATTCTAGCGGGACCCACAGATACGCAGTATTTT.

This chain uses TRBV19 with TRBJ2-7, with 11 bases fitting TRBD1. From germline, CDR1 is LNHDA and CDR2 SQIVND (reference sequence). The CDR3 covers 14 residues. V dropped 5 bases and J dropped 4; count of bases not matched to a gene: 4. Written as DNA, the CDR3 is TGTGCCAGTAGTTTCCGGGACAGGGGGTACGAGCAGTACTTC. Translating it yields CASSFRDRGYEQYF.

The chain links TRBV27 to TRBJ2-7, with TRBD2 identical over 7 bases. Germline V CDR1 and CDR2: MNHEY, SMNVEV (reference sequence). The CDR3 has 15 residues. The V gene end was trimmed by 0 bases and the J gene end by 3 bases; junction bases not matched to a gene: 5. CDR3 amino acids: CASSLSGGGGYEQYF. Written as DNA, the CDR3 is TGTGCCAGCAGTTTATCAGGCGGGGGTGGCTACGAGCAGTACTTC.

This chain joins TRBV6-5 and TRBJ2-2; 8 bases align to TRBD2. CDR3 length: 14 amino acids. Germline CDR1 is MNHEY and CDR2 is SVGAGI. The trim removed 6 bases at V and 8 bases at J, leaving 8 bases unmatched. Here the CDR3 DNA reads TGTGCCAGCAGCCTTCGGGGGGGCGTGGGGGAGCTGTTTTTT. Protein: CASSLRGGVGELFF.

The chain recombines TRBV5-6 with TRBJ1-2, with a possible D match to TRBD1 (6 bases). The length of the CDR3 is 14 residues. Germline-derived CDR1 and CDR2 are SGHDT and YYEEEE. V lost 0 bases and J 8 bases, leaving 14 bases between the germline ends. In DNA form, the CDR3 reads TGTGCCAGCAGCTTGGGACAGGCGTATTTCGGCTACACCTTC. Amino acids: CASSLGQAYFGYTF.

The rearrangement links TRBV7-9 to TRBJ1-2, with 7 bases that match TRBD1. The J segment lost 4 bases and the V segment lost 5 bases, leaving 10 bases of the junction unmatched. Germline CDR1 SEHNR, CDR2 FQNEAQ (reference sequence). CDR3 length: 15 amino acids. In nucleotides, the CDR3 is TGTGCCAGCAGCCACCGGGACAGTTCTATCTATGGCTACACCTTC. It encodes CASSHRDSSIYGYTF.